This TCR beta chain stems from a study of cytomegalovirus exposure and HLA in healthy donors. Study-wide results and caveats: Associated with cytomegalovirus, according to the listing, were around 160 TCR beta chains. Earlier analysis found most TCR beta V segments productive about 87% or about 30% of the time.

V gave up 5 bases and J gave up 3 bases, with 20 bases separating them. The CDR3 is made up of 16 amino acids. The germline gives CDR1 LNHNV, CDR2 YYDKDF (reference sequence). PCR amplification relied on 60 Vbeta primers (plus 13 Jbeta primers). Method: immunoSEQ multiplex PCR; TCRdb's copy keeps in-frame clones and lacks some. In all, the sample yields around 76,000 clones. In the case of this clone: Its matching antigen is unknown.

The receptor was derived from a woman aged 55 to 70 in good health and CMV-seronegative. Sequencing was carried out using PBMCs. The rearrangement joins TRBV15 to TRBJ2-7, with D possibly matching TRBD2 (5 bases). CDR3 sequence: CATSHGIALEGYEQYF. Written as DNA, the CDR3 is TGTGCCACCAGCCACGGAATTGCGTTAGAGGGCTACGAGCAGTACTTC.